The 22 T cell receptor beta chains listed next were all sequenced from one sample in a study of blood T cell repertoires in COVID-19. Measured with immunoSEQ multiplex PCR; TCRdb has only the in-frame clones, and not every one. The sample holds more than 35,000 clones, about four fifths seen once. Sequenced input: peripheral blood. The receptors stem from a man older than 75 with active or convalescent COVID-19.

The chain carries TRBV28 and TRBJ1-5; D gene unclear. With 5 bases removed from V and 6 bases from J, the gap between germline ends came to 11 bases. This CDR3 is built from 13 residues. CDR1 MDHEN and CDR2 SYDVKM come from the germline V gene. The CDR3 reads CASSPPIVQPQHF. For the CDR3, the DNA is TGTGCCAGCAGTCCCCCCATTGTTCAGCCCCAGCATTTT.

The V call is TRBV7-9, the J call TRBJ1-2; D may be TRBD1 (5 bases). V was cut by 3 bases and J by 8 bases, with 16 bases left in between. The CDR3 extends over 14 amino acids. Germline-derived CDR1 and CDR2 are SEHNR and FQNEAQ (reference sequence). In DNA form, the CDR3 reads TGTGCCAGCAGCTTCGGTGCAGGGCGTTTGGGCTACACCTTC. Translation gives CASSFGAGRLGYTF.

V is TRBV7-9 and J is TRBJ2-7; D ambiguous. The germline CDR1 and CDR2 sequences are SEHNR and FQNEAQ (reference sequence). The V end lost 5 bases, the J end lost 0 bases, and 11 bases lay between the germline ends. CDR3 length equals 14 residues. CDR3 sequence reads: CASSPRSASYEQYF. The CDR3 DNA sequence: TGTGCCAGCAGCCCCCGGTCTGCCTCCTACGAGCAGTACTTC.

This rearrangement joins TRBV7-8 to TRBJ1-3; D not certain. The CDR3 length is 16 residues. From germline, CDR1 is SGHVS and CDR2 FQNEAQ. Trimming pared 3 bases from V and 2 bases from J, leaving 14 bases between. CDR3: CASSLVTAFAGNTIYF. The DNA of the CDR3 is TGTGCCAGCAGCTTGGTTACAGCCTTCGCTGGAAACACCATATATTTT.

This rearrangement joins TRBV7-2 to TRBJ2-3, with TRBD1 matching over 8 bases. Per the germline V gene, CDR1 is SGHTA and CDR2 is FQGNSA. There are 16 residues in the CDR3. V lost 1 base, J lost 4 bases, and 7 bases stayed unmatched. CDR3 bases: TGTGCCAGCAGCTTAGGGCAGGGGGCGAGGGCAGATACGCAGTATTTT. As protein: CASSLGQGARADTQYF.

This clone was observed once. The V call is TRBV24-1, the J call TRBJ2-7; D is perhaps TRBD1 (6 bases). CDR3 length: 14 amino acids. Germline loops: CDR1 KGHDR, CDR2 SFDVKD. V shed 7 bases and J shed 5 bases, with 17 bases lying between them. Written as DNA, the CDR3 is TGTGCCACCAGAGGACAGTTGTCTTTCCACGAGCAGTACTTC. It yields the protein CATRGQLSFHEQYF.

CDR3 DNA sequence: TGTGCCACCAGTAGGGACAGGGTAGGCTACGAGCAGTACTTC. It translates to CATSRDRVGYEQYF. The V gene is TRBV15, the J gene TRBJ2-7, with 9 bases aligning to TRBD1. Germline CDR1 is LNHNV and CDR2 is YYDKDF (reference sequence). CDR3 size: 14 residues. V lost 6 bases, J lost 3 bases, and 6 bases stayed unmatched. Full variable domain (rest looked up from reference TRBV15 and TRBJ2-7): DAMVIQNPRYQVTQFGKPVTLSCSQTLNHNVMYWYQQKSSQAPKLLFHYYDKDFNNEADTPDNFQSRRPNTSFCFLDIRSPGLGDTAMYLCATSRDRVGYEQYFGPGTRLTVT.

The chain combines TRBV28 with TRBJ1-2; D is possibly TRBD1 (5 bases). Per germline, CDR1 MDHEN and CDR2 SYDVKM. V was trimmed by 10 bases and J by 0 bases, leaving 9 bases between them. This CDR3 region has 12 residues. The CDR3 protein is CATGLTNYGYTF. In nucleotides, the CDR3 is TGTGCCACGGGACTGACTAACTATGGCTACACCTTC.

This clone was picked up a small number of times. The chain employs TRBV5-1 and TRBJ2-5, with a possible D match to TRBD2 (6 bases). The CDR3 length is 13 residues. Per germline, CDR1 SGHRS and CDR2 YFSETQ. V lost 2 bases and J lost 5, with 10 bases in between. In nucleotides, the CDR3 is TGCGCCAGCAGCTTCAGCGGAGGGGAGACCCAGTACTTC. Its translation is CASSFSGGETQYF.

The V call is TRBV27, the J call TRBJ2-3; 8 positions match TRBD1. The germline CDR1 and CDR2 sequences are MNHEY and SMNVEV (reference sequence). Trimming at V came to 8 bases and at J to 0 bases, leaving 7 bases not matched to a gene. The length of the CDR3 is 15 residues. CDR3 nucleotide sequence: TGTGCCAGCGGGTCGGGACAGGTCAGCACAGATACGCAGTATTTT. Amino acids: CASGSGQVSTDTQYF.

This rearrangement joins TRBV28 to TRBJ1-5; 7 bases agree with TRBD1. Germline lookup yields CDR1 MDHEN and CDR2 SYDVKM. V shed 3 bases, J shed 7 bases, and the junction held 6 bases outside the gene matches. This CDR3 is built from 14 residues. The chain's CDR3 is CASSFRQGDQPQHF. In nucleotides, the CDR3 is TGTGCCAGCAGTTTCAGGCAGGGGGACCAGCCCCAGCATTTT.

This clone was observed a few times. CDR3 DNA sequence: TGTGCCAGCAGTTTAGGGGGGGCGTGGGGCTCTGGGGCCAACGTCCTGACTTTC. It codes for CASSLGGAWGSGANVLTF. The chain joins TRBV27 to TRBJ2-6; D possibly corresponds to TRBD2 (7 bases). Germline V gives CDR1 MNHEY, CDR2 SMNVEV (reference sequence). Trimming removed 2 bases at V and 0 bases at J, with 14 bases between. This CDR3 spans 18 amino acids. The full variable domain, completed using reference TRBV27 and TRBJ2-6, is EAQVTQNPRYLITVTGKKLTVTCSQNMNHEYMSWYRQDPGLGLRQIYYSMNVEVTDKGDVPEGYKVSRKEKRNFPLILESPSPNQTSLYFCASSLGGAWGSGANVLTFGAGSRLTVL.

The CDR3 sequence is CASSPRGLGNTIYF. The CDR3 DNA sequence: TGTGCCAGCAGCCCCAGGGGGCTTGGAAACACCATATATTTT. The J gene is TRBJ1-3, the V gene TRBV11-2; TRBD1 matches at 8 bases. Germline values: CDR1 SGHAT, CDR2 FQNNGV. V shed 5 bases and J 3 bases; nucleotides not matched to a gene: 3. The CDR3 is 14 residues long.

This clone was detected once. This chain joins TRBV7-8 and TRBJ2-5, with 7 bases aligning to TRBD1. CDR3 length equals 13 residues. J gave up 2 bases and V 5 bases, and 2 bases lay outside the gene matches. Germline CDR1 and CDR2: SGHVS and FQNEAQ. The CDR3 DNA follows: TGTGCCAGCAGCCGGGACAGACAAGAGACCCAGTACTTC. This gives the protein CASSRDRQETQYF.

The chain uses TRBV7-8 and TRBJ1-5, with a possible D match to TRBD1 (6 bases). CDR1 SGHVS and CDR2 FQNEAQ come from the germline V gene. The CDR3 consists of 11 residues. V lost 5 bases and J lost 13, with 12 bases in between. The CDR3 DNA reads TGTGCCAGCAGCGAGGGGGGGGATCAGCATTTT. Protein product: CASSEGGDQHF. The full variable domain, completed using reference TRBV7-8 and TRBJ1-5, is GAGVSQSPRYKVAKRGQDVALRCDPISGHVSLFWYQQALGQGPEFLTYFQNEAQLDKSGLPSDRFFAERPEGSVSTLKIQRTQQEDSAVYLCASSEGGDQHFGDGTRLSIL.

The chain uses TRBV10-3 and TRBJ2-2; TRBD2 aligns across 7 bases. Germline CDR1 reads ENHRY; CDR2 reads SYGVKD. CDR3 length equals 14 residues. Losses at the gene ends were 10 bases for V and 1 base for J; bases not matched to a gene: 6. The CDR3 spells CATGGGLNTGELFF. Written as DNA, the CDR3 is TGTGCCACTGGGGGGGGACTGAACACCGGGGAGCTGTTTTTT.

The chain employs TRBV28 and TRBJ1-2, with 10 bases that match TRBD1. Germline lookup yields CDR1 MDHEN and CDR2 SYDVKM. The CDR3 length is 15 residues. J lost 1 base, V lost 6 bases, and 5 bases had no gene match. Here the CDR3 reads CASSAWTGGNYGYTF. The CDR3 DNA is TGTGCCAGCAGCGCCTGGACAGGGGGTAACTATGGCTACACCTTC.

The genes are TRBV6-4 and TRBJ2-7; 9 bases are shared with TRBD1. CDR3 length equals 13 residues. Germline CDR1 is MRHNA and CDR2 is SNTAGT. J gave up 0 bases and V 9 bases, and 3 bases lay outside the gene matches. The CDR3 protein is CARGQGDSYEQYF. The CDR3 DNA is TGTGCCAGGGGACAGGGAGACTCCTACGAGCAGTACTTC.

This clone came up a few times. The rearrangement links TRBV7-3 to TRBJ2-1, with 8 positions matching TRBD2. The germline gives CDR1 SGHTA, CDR2 FQGTGA. The J segment lost 5 bases and the V segment lost 4 bases, leaving 4 bases of the junction unmatched. The CDR3 runs to 14 residues. The CDR3, as DNA: TGTGCCAGCAGCTCGGGACTAGGGCACAATGAGCAGTTCTTC. Translation gives CASSSGLGHNEQFF.

This clone was observed a handful of times. The V and J genes are TRBV19 and TRBJ1-2; perhaps TRBD1 as D (6 bases). V was pared by 5 bases and J by 6 bases, with 19 bases between. Germline-derived CDR1 and CDR2 are LNHDA and SQIVND (reference sequence). The CDR3 has 15 residues. The CDR3 here is CASSPRQGLRHGYTF. The CDR3 DNA sequence: TGTGCCAGTAGTCCCAGGCAGGGGCTCCGACATGGCTACACCTTC.

The gene calls are TRBV2 and TRBJ1-1, with 7 bases identical to TRBD1. V lost 7 bases, J lost 4 bases, and 9 bases stayed unmatched. CDR1 and CDR2 (germline): SNHLY, FYNNEI. The CDR3 covers 14 residues. The CDR3 protein is CASTTLGQITEAFF. CDR3 nucleotide sequence: TGTGCCAGCACTACTCTGGGACAGATCACTGAAGCTTTCTTT.

The V call is TRBV27, the J call TRBJ2-2; 7 bases line up with TRBD1. Germline values: CDR1 MNHEY, CDR2 SMNVEV (reference sequence). The CDR3 extends over 16 amino acids. With V trimmed by 6 bases and J by 7 bases, 14 bases remained unmatched. CDR3: CASSLDRSWTGGELFF. The CDR3 coding sequence is TGTGCCAGCAGCCTAGACAGGAGTTGGACAGGCGGGGAGCTGTTTTTT.